These T cell receptor beta chains were read from a single sample in a study of cytomegalovirus exposure and HLA in healthy donors. Repertoires were generated with immunoSEQ multiplex PCR, while TCRdb's copy carries only in-frame clones and drops some. Among around 150,000 clones listed, approximately 80% were seen once. What was sequenced was PBMCs. The receptor source for this set is a man aged 35 to 55 in good health and CMV-seronegative. Both conserved end residues are part of each CDR3. A D gene is named only where the DNA matches it firmly. Expanded clones are given a class, and other clones once, few, many or no size at all.

TRBD1	few	TRBJ2-7	TRBV11-2	CASSYGQGAYEQYF	TGTGCCAGCAGCTACGGACAGGGGGCGTACGAGCAGTACTTC
TRBD1	-	TRBJ2-7	TRBV5-4	CASSFEQGISYEQYF	TGTGCCAGCAGCTTTGAACAGGGGATTTCCTACGAGCAGTACTTC
TRBD2	-	TRBJ2-2	TRBV27	CASSSLAGGLFF	TGTGCCAGCAGTTCACTAGCGGGTGGGCTGTTTTTT
TRBD1	-	TRBJ2-7	TRBV5-6	CASSSAGGEPGQGFYEQYF	TGTGCCAGCAGCTCGGCCGGGGGCGAGCCGGGACAGGGGTTCTACGAGCAGTACTTC
TRBD1	once	TRBJ1-2	TRBV5-1	CASSPIIGTGGDVYTF	TGCGCCAGCAGCCCCATTATCGGAACAGGGGGGGATGTCTACACCTTC
TRBD2	-	TRBJ2-1	TRBV11-2	CASSLEGLAGLSEQFF	TGTGCCAGCAGCTTAGAGGGACTAGCGGGATTAAGTGAGCAGTTCTTC
TRBD1	-	TRBJ2-6	TRBV18	CASSRQGNPDVLTF	TGTGCCAGCTCTCGACAGGGAAACCCCGACGTCCTGACTTTC
TRBD2	-	TRBJ2-1	TRBV4-3	CASSQVSGGAYNEQFF	TGCGCCAGCAGCCAAGTGAGCGGGGGGGCTTACAATGAGCAGTTCTTC
-	-	TRBJ2-3	TRBV5-8	CASLQGGTDTQYF	TGTGCCAGTCTACAGGGCGGGACAGATACGCAGTATTTT
TRBD1	-	TRBJ1-6	TRBV7-8	CASSTRTGGNSPLHF	TGTGCCAGCAGCACCAGGACAGGGGGAAATTCACCCCTCCACTTT
-	-	TRBJ2-3	TRBV5-1	CASSFGVAGSDTQYF	TGCGCCAGCAGCTTCGGGGTAGCCGGGTCAGATACGCAGTATTTT
-	once	TRBJ2-7	TRBV4-1	CASSRRQDGEYEQYF	TGCGCCAGCAGCAGACGACAGGATGGAGAATACGAGCAGTACTTC
TRBD2	-	TRBJ2-3	TRBV15	CATSRAPAGRKLSGATDTQYF	TGTGCCACCAGCAGAGCCCCCGCCGGACGGAAATTAAGCGGGGCGACAGATACGCAGTATTTT
TRBD2	-	TRBJ2-6	TRBV4-3	CASKLLASGANSLTF	TGCGCCAGCAAGTTACTAGCGTCTGGGGCCAACAGCCTGACTTTC
-	-	TRBJ2-7	TRBV7-2	CASTPGTLFSYEQYF	TGTGCCAGCACCCCCGGGACACTTTTTTCCTACGAGCAGTACTTC
TRBD2	once	TRBJ2-7	TRBV6-5	CASSYSSGSYDEQYF	TGTGCCAGCAGTTACTCGAGCGGGAGTTACGACGAGCAGTACTTC
-	few	TRBJ1-2	TRBV6-5	CASSTSWGEDGYTF	TGTGCCAGCAGCACCTCCTGGGGGGAGGATGGCTACACCTTC
-	-	TRBJ2-3	TRBV4-3	CASSQAGLAGAYDTQYF	TGCGCCAGCAGCCAAGCGGGGTTGGCGGGGGCTTACGATACGCAGTATTTT
TRBD2	-	TRBJ2-2	TRBV25-1	CASSDSGRTTGELFF	TGTGCCAGCAGTGATAGCGGGAGGACCACCGGGGAGCTGTTTTTT
TRBD1	-	TRBJ2-4	TRBV18	CASSPLDRVSTKNIQYF	TGTGCCAGCTCACCGCTCGACAGGGTCTCGACCAAAAACATTCAGTACTTC
-	-	TRBJ2-3	TRBV4-3	CASSQDWRTNTYTQYF	TGCGCCAGCAGCCAAGATTGGAGGACTAACACCTATACGCAGTATTTT
-	-	TRBJ1-3	TRBV23-1	CASSQSTEKKDTIYF	TGCGCCAGCAGTCAATCGACGGAGAAGAAGGACACCATATATTTT
-	-	TRBJ1-5	TRBV27	CASSQALDQPQHF	TGTGCCAGCAGCCAGGCCCTGGATCAGCCCCAGCATTTT
TRBD1	-	TRBJ2-5	TRBV25-1	CASSETGGETQYF	TGTGCCAGCAGTGAGACAGGGGGGGAGACCCAGTACTTC
TRBD2	-	TRBJ2-7	TRBV12-5	CASVLAGGKNEQYF	TGTGCTAGTGTTTTAGCGGGAGGGAAAAACGAGCAGTACTTC
TRBD1	-	TRBJ2-7	TRBV6-1	CASSTGGLSYEQYF	TGTGCCAGCAGTACAGGGGGACTTTCCTACGAGCAGTACTTC
-	-	TRBJ1-2	TRBV27	CASSLWGDYGYTF	TGTGCCAGCAGTTTATGGGGGGACTATGGCTACACCTTC
-	-	TRBJ1-2	TRBV19	CASTTDSPYGYTF	TGTGCCAGTACCACTGACAGTCCCTATGGCTACACCTTC